This T cell receptor (beta chain) was recovered during a study of CD8 T cells in ankylosing spondylitis. Study findings and constraints: In ankylosing spondylitis blood, a motif of roughly 8 highly homologous TCR beta variants appeared characteristic. Significantly higher representation of disease-linked clones was reported for matched ankylosing spondylitis synovial fluid.

The length of the CDR3 is 13 residues. V lost 7 bases and J lost 4, with 14 bases in between. CDR1 and CDR2 (germline): MDHEN, SYDVKM. Molecular-barcoded quantitative 5'-RACE produced these TCR beta libraries. TCRdb re-derived calls from the 5' RACE reads in MiXCR, one entry per CDR3 protein. The sample includes roughly 150,000 distinct CDR3 sequences, 30% to 35% seen only once; the top ten take 5.5% to 7.5%. In the case of this clonotype: What it recognizes is unknown.

Sequenced sample: synovial fluid, either unsorted or a sorted T cell fraction (not recorded which). The genes are TRBV28 and TRBJ2-7, with D maybe TRBD1 (6 bases). The clonotype was recovered from a male donor with ankylosing spondylitis. CDR3 DNA: TGTGCCAGCACCACCAGCAGGGGATACGAGCAGTACTTC. Translating it yields CASTTSRGYEQYF.